The present entry profiles one T cell receptor (beta chain) with its context. Its antigen remains unknown. A junction boundary mismatches the germline segment, possibly from a read error. Germline assignment: CDR1 SGHTA and CDR2 FQGNSA. This CDR3 is built from 13 residues. The sample comes from a study of T cells after yellow fever vaccination. Study information: Those fractions that held only low numbers of cells were prepared using the SMART-Seq v4 Ultra Low Input RNA kit. Points from the study as a whole: The booster saw the reappearance of most primary-vaccination clones (roughly 96% CD4, around 88% CD8). Clonotypes shared by both compartments, CD4 and CD8, made up a small share.

The TCR cDNA carried a universal primer site and UMIs from 5'RACE template switching. TCRdb ran MiXCR on the 5' RACE reads and lists one entry per CDR3 protein. The sample includes about 400,000 distinct CDR3 sequences, around 6.5% of them seen just once. This clonotype was sampled from a man aged 25-45 years who received the YFV17D yellow fever vaccine. The chain is built from TRBV7-2 and TRBJ2-2, with no clear D. The material was PBMCs, obtained 5 days after the yellow fever booster vaccination. In DNA, the CDR3 is TGTGCCATCAGCTTTAGGTTGGCCGGGGAGCTGTTTTTT. Protein: CAISFRLAGELFF.